Listed below are T cell receptor beta chains from one sample, sequenced in a study of blood T cell repertoires in COVID-19. The method was immunoSEQ multiplex PCR; TCRdb's version includes in-frame clones alone and lacks a portion of them. The sample gives under 200,000 clones, 70% to 90% of which show up once; around 2.1% is in the top ten. The sample consisted of peripheral blood. The receptors stem from a man aged 45-65 years who had recovered from COVID-19. The conserved cysteine and the conserved F or W are not part of the CDR3 here. D genes are given only for firm matches.

TRBD2	TRBJ2-2	TRBV19	ASSLYAGGHNTGELF
TRBD1	TRBJ2-7	TRBV19	ASSIRTGWDEQY
.	TRBJ1-4	TRBV27	ASSLIGGRRAEKLF
TRBD1	TRBJ2-7	TRBV6-6	ASSDPGTAIYEQY
TRBD1	TRBJ1-1	TRBV5-6	ASSLVGQLNTEAF
.	TRBJ1-4	TRBV5-5	ASSPYNEKLF
.	TRBJ1-5	TRBV28	ASSLRQVGQPQH
.	TRBJ2-2	TRBV6-5	ASRTGNTDTGELF
TRBD1	TRBJ1-2	TRBV7-2	ASSLAGQAVVSHGYT
.	TRBJ2-4	TRBV2	ASRKGGGALIYIQY
TRBD2	TRBJ2-3	TRBV2	ASRFSGGAGTDTQY
TRBD2	TRBJ2-3	TRBV2	ASSEWTSGIATQY
.	TRBJ2-5	TRBV19	ASIKRETQY
.	TRBJ1-1	TRBV12-5	ASGLVRRGEAF
.	TRBJ1-2	TRBV12-3/TRBV12-4	ASSVGGRYGYT
.	TRBJ2-7	TRBV27	ASSLGLMNEQY
TRBD1	TRBJ2-7	TRBV7-6	ASSLGRQGASAEQY
TRBD2	TRBJ2-1	TRBV5-1	ASSLEASGRNEQF
TRBD1	TRBJ2-7	TRBV19	ASRNGQGAEQY
TRBD1	TRBJ1-4	TRBV29-1	SVTPGQGEKLF
.	TRBJ2-1	TRBV19	ASSIAVRTFEQF
.	TRBJ2-7	TRBV19	ASSIDLPGLGEQY
TRBD1	TRBJ1-4	TRBV28	ASSPSDRPNEKLF
.	TRBJ1-1	TRBV2	ASGNGGEAF
TRBD1	TRBJ1-1	TRBV10-3	AISESTGVNTEAF
.	TRBJ2-2	TRBV5-6	ASSFSQGRNTGELF
TRBD1	TRBJ2-7	TRBV27	ASSPGTGRLEQY
.	TRBJ2-5	TRBV9	ASSVGNRRGTGSGETQY
.	TRBJ1-2	TRBV6-2/TRBV6-3	ASSWVGDGYT
TRBD1	TRBJ1-3	TRBV7-9	ASSPGTGGIAGNTIY
TRBD1	TRBJ2-5	TRBV25-1	ASRRTGVETQY
TRBD1	TRBJ1-2	TRBV9	ASSIDRGGNGYT